Listed below are T cell receptor beta chains from one sample, sequenced in a study of CD8+CD57+ T cells in acquired aplastic anemia. TCRdb redid the calling of the reads with MiXCR, one entry per CDR3 protein. This table has around 170,000 distinct CDR3 sequences, 40% to 50% appearing once. The specimen was sorted CD4+, CD8+, or CD8+CD57+ T cells (not recorded which) from PBMCs. All receptors come from a human donor with aplastic anemia. Both conserved end residues are part of each CDR3. Fields, in order: J gene, D gene, CDR3 length, clone size, V gene, CDR3 DNA, CDR3 protein. The D gene is left open where the match is weak. Expanded clones get a size class; other rows say once, few or many, or leave the size out.

TRBJ2-1 | TRBD1 | 16 | - | TRBV11-2 | TGTGCCAGCAGCCTGAGTGGGACAGCCTCCTACAATGAGCAGTTCTTC | CASSLSGTASYNEQFF
TRBJ2-3 | - | 13 | many | TRBV5-1 | TGCGCCAGCGGGGGAGGATACACAGATACGCAGTATTTT | CASGGGYTDTQYF
TRBJ1-6 | - | 13 | many | TRBV5-1 | TGCGCCAGCACCTCGGGGAGCAATTCACCCCTCCACTTT | CASTSGSNSPLHF
TRBJ1-6 | - | 16 | - | TRBV10-3 | TGTGCCATCAGTGCTAAAGGAAAGGGGCTGGATTCACCCCTCCACTTT | CAISAKGKGLDSPLHF
TRBJ1-1 | - | 15 | - | TRBV7-2 | TGTGCCAGCAGCCTCAATGGAAACATGAACACTGAAGCTTTCTTT | CASSLNGNMNTEAFF
TRBJ1-2 | - | 13 | once | TRBV29-1 | TGCAGCGTTGACCTGGGGGCAAGCTATGGCTACACCTTC | CSVDLGASYGYTF
TRBJ2-5 | TRBD1 | 15 | many | TRBV15 | TGTGCCACCAGCAGACAGGGGGCGTCGGGAGAGACCCAGTACTTC | CATSRQGASGETQYF
TRBJ2-5 | - | 16 | many | TRBV5-6 | TGTGCCAGCAGCTTGGGTGTTCTCGCAGACCAAGAGACCCAGTACTTC | CASSLGVLADQETQYF
TRBJ2-7 | TRBD1 | 16 | once | TRBV9 | TGTGCTAGCAGCGTAGCAATCGGACAGGGGCTCGACGAGCAGTACTTC | CASSVAIGQGLDEQYF
TRBJ1-2 | - | 13 | few | TRBV28 | TGTGCCAGCACCAGAGGACAGATCTATGGCTACACCTTC | CASTRGQIYGYTF
TRBJ1-1 | - | 14 | - | TRBV10-3 | TGTGCCATCAGTGAGAGACACGGGAACACTGAAGCTTTCTTT | CAISERHGNTEAFF
TRBJ2-6 | TRBD1 | 14 | - | TRBV20-1 | TGCAGTGCTCCAGGGGGCGATAGGGCCAACGTCCTGACTTTC | CSAPGGDRANVLTF
TRBJ2-7 | - | 13 | - | TRBV24-1 | TGTGCCACCAGTGGCCGGGAAAACGCCGAGCAGTACTTC | CATSGRENAEQYF
TRBJ1-2 | - | 14 | - | TRBV24-1 | TGTGCCACCAGTGATAGGGCGGAATTGACGGGCTACACCTTC | CATSDRAELTGYTF
TRBJ1-1 | - | 14 | many | TRBV7-2 | TGTGCCAGCAGCCCTCGCTGGGGGGGCACTGAAGCTTTCTTT | CASSPRWGGTEAFF
TRBJ2-1 | - | 12 | many | TRBV5-1 | TGCGCCAGCAGCTTGGATTTTGGGGAGCAGTTCTTC | CASSLDFGEQFF